This T cell receptor beta chain was identified during a study of chemoradiotherapy in HPV16-positive cancers. V was clipped by 3 bases and J by 6 bases; unmatched bases: 4. This CDR3 is 13 amino acids long. CDR1 and CDR2 from the germline V gene are SGDLS and YYNGEE. Repertoires were generated with immunoSEQ multiplex PCR, while TCRdb's copy carries only in-frame clones and drops some. The sample contains about 6,200 clones, roughly 83% of which appear only once. As concerns this clone: The antigen is undetermined.

Overall study results and limits: Candidate HPV-specific clones and E7-related TCR motifs grew in tumor during treatment. Better recurrence-free survival went with HPV-responsive T-cell expansion in HPV16-positive patients.

The sequence came from a human donor with HPV-associated anogenital cancer. The sequencing used tumor tissue, collected from a patient who underwent chemoradiotherapy. The V and J genes are TRBV9 and TRBJ2-7; 9 bases map to TRBD1. The CDR3 is CASSARTGAEQYF. CDR3 in DNA: TGTGCCAGCAGCGCCCGGACAGGGGCCGAGCAGTACTTC.